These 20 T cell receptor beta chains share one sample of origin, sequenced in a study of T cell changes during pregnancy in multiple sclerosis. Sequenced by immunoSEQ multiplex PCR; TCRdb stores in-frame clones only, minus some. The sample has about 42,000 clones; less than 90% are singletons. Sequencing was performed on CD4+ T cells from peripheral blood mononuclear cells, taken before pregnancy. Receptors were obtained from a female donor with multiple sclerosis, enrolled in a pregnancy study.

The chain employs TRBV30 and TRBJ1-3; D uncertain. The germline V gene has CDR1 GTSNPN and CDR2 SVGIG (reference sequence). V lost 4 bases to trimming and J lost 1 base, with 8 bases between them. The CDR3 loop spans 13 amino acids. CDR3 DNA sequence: TGTGCCTGGATCCCGGGATCTGGAAACACCATATATTTT. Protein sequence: CAWIPGSGNTIYF. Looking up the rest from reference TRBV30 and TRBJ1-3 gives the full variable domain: SQTIHQWPATLVQPVGSPLSLECTVEGTSNPNLYWYRQAAGRGLQLLFYSVGIGQISSEVPQNLSASRPQDRQFILSSKKLLLSDSGFYLCAWIPGSGNTIYFGEGSWLTVV.

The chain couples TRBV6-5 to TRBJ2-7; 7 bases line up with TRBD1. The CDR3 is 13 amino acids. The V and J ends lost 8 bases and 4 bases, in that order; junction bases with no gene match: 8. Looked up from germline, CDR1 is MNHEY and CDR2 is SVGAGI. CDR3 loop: CASRLGQEYEQYF. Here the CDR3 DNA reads TGTGCCAGCCGCCTTGGACAGGAGTACGAGCAGTACTTC.

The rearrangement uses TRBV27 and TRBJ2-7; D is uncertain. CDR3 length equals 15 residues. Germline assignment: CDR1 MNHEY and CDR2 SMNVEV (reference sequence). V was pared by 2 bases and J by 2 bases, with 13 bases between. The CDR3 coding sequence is TGTGCCAGCAGTTTAGGGCAGGTTAACCCCTACGAGCAGTACTTC. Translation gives CASSLGQVNPYEQYF.

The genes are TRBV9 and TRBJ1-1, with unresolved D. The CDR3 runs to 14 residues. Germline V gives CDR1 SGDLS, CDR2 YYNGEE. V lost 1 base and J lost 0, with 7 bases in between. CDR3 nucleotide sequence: TGTGCCAGCAGCGTAAGTGACATGAACACTGAAGCTTTCTTT. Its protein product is CASSVSDMNTEAFF.

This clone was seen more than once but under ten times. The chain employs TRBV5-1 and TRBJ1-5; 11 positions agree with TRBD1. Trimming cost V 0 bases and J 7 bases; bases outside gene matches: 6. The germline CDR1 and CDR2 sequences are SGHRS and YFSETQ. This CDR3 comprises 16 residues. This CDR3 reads CASSLDGTGGGQPQHF. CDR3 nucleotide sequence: TGCGCCAGCAGCTTGGACGGGACAGGGGGTGGACAGCCCCAGCATTTT.

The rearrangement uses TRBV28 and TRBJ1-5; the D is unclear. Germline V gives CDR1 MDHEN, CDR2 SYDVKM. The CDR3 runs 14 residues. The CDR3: CAVVAHGGNQPQHF. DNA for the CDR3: TGTGCGGTAGTCGCCCATGGTGGCAATCAGCCCCAGCATTTT.

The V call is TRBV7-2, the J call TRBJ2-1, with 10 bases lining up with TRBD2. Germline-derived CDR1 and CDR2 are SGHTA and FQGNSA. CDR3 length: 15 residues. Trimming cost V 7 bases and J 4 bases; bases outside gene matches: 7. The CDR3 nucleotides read TGTGCCAGCAAAGCCAGTAGCGGGAGGTACAATGAGCAGTTCTTC. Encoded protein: CASKASSGRYNEQFF.

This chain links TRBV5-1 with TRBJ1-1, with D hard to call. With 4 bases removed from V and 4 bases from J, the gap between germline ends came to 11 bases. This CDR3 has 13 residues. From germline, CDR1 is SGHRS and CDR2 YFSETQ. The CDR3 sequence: CASSREGFTEAFF. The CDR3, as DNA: TGCGCCAGCAGCCGAGAGGGTTTCACTGAAGCTTTCTTT.

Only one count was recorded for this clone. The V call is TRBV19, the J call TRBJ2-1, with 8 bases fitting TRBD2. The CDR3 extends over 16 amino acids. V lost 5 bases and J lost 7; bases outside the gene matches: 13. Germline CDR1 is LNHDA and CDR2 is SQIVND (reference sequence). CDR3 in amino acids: CASSLQSGSGTNEQFF. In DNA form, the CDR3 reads TGTGCCAGTAGTCTTCAAAGCGGGAGTGGGACGAATGAGCAGTTCTTC.

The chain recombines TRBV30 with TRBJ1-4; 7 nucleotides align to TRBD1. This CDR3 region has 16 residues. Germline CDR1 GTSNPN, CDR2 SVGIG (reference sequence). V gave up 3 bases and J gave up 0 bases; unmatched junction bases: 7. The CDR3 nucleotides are TGTGCCTGGAGCGCTGACAGGGTTGCAACTAATGAAAAACTGTTTTTT. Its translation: CAWSADRVATNEKLFF.

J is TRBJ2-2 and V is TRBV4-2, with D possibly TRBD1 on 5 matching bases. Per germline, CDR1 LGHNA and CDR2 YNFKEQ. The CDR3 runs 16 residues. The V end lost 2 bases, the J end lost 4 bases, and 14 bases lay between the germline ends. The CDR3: CASSQSAGASTGELFF. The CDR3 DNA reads TGTGCCAGCAGCCAATCGGCTGGGGCGAGCACCGGGGAGCTGTTTTTT.

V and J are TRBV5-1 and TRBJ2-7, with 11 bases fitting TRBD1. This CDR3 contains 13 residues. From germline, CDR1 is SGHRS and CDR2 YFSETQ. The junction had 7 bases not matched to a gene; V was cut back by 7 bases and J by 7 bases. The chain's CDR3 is CASQIGTGGEQYF. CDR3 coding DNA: TGCGCCAGCCAAATCGGGACAGGGGGAGAGCAGTACTTC.

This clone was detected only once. The CDR3 here is CASRANAGGEQYF. The CDR3, as DNA: TGTGCCAGCAGGGCCAACGCAGGGGGCGAGCAGTACTTC. V and J are TRBV2 and TRBJ2-7; 7 bases match TRBD1. V dropped 6 bases and J dropped 6; count of bases not matched to a gene: 8. Per the germline V gene, CDR1 is SNHLY and CDR2 is FYNNEI. CDR3 length: 13 residues.

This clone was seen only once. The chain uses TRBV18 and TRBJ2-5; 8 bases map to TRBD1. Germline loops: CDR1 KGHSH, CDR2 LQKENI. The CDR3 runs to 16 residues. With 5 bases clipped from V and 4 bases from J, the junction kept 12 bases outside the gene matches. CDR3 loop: CASSAIVDRGRETQYF. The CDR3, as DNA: TGTGCCAGCTCAGCGATCGTAGACAGGGGTCGAGAGACCCAGTACTTC.

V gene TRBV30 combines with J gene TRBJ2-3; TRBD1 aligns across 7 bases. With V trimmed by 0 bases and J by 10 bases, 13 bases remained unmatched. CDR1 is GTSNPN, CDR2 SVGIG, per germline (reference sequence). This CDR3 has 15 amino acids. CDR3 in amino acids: CAWSVIGGAVDPQYF. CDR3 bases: TGTGCCTGGAGTGTAATAGGGGGCGCGGTAGACCCGCAGTATTTT.

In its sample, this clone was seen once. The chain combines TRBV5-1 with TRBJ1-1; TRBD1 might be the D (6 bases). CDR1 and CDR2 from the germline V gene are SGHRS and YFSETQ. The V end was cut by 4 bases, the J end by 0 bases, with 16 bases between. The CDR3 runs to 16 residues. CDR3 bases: TGCGCCAGCAGCCAGCGGCCAGGGGAGTTGAACACTGAAGCTTTCTTT. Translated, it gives CASSQRPGELNTEAFF.

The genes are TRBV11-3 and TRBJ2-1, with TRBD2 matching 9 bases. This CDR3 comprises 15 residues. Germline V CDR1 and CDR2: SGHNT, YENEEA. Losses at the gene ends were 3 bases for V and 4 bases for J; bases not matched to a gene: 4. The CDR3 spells CASSFTAGGYNEQFF. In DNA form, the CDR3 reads TGTGCCAGCAGCTTTACGGCGGGGGGGTACAATGAGCAGTTCTTC.

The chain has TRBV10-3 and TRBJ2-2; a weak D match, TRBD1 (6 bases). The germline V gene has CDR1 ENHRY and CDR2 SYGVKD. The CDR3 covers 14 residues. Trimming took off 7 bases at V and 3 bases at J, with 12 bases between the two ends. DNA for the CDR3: TGTGCCATCACCGAGGGGGTTTACACCGGGGAGCTGTTTTTT. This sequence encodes CAITEGVYTGELFF.

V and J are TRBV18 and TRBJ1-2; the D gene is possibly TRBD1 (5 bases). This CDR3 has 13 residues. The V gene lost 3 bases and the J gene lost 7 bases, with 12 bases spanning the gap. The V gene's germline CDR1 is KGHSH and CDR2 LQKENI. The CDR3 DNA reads TGTGCCAGCTCACCCACAGGTGACAGTGGCTACACCTTC. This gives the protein CASSPTGDSGYTF.

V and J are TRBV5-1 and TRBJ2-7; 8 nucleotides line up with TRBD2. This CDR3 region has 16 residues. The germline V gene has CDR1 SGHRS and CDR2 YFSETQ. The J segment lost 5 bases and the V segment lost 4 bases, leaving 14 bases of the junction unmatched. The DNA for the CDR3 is TGCGCCAGCAGCCTAATACCGGGAGGGGCGCTGAACGAGCAGTACTTC. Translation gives CASSLIPGGALNEQYF.